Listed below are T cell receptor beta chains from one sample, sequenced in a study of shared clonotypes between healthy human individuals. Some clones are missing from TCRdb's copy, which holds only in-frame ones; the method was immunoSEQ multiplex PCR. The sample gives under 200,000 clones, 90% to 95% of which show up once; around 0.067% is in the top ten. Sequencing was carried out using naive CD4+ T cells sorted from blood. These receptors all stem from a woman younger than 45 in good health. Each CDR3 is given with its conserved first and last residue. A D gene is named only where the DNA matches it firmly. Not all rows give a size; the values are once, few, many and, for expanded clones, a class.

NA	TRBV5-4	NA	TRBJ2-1	CASSSLDSLKSEQFF	TGTGCCAGCAGTTCGCTCGACAGCCTCAAAAGTGAGCAGTTCTTC
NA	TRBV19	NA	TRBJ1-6	CASSIRGSSYNSPLHF	TGTGCCAGTAGTATACGTGGGAGCTCCTATAATTCACCCCTCCACTTT
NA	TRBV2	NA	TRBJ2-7	CASSEVRQKYEQYF	TGTGCCAGCAGTGAAGTGCGCCAGAAATACGAGCAGTACTTC
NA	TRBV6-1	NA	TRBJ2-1	CASSESGRTGINEQFF	TGTGCCAGCAGTGAAAGTGGTCGGACGGGCATAAATGAGCAGTTCTTC
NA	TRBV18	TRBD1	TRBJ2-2	CASSPPGGYSTGELFF	TGTGCCAGCTCACCTCCAGGGGGATATAGCACCGGGGAGCTGTTTTTT
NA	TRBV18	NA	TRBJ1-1	CASSPTGLATEAFF	TGTGCCAGCTCCCCCACAGGGCTCGCCACTGAAGCTTTCTTT
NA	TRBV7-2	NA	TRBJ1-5	CASRRGDQPQHF	TGTGCCAGCAGGCGAGGGGATCAGCCCCAGCATTTT
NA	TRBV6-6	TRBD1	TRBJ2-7	CASSGTGQVEQYF	TGTGCCAGCAGTGGCACAGGACAGGTTGAGCAGTACTTC
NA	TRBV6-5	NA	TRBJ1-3	CASSQTGVSGNTIYF	TGTGCCAGCAGCCAAACAGGAGTCTCTGGAAACACCATATATTTT
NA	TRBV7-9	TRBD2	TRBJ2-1	CASSATSGSSYNEQFF	TGTGCCAGCAGCGCCACTAGCGGTAGCTCCTACAATGAGCAGTTCTTC
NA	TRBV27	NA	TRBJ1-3	CASSLQGSGNTIYF	TGTGCCAGCAGCTTACAGGGATCTGGAAACACCATATATTTT
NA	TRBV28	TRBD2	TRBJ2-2	CASSSGLAGITGELFF	TGTGCCAGCAGTTCCGGACTAGCGGGAATAACCGGGGAGCTGTTTTTT
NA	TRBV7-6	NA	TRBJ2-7	CASSLGEGGVGEQYF	TGTGCCAGCAGCTTAGGAGAGGGGGGCGTGGGCGAGCAGTACTTC
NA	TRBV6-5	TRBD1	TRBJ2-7	CASSYTTGVGSEQYF	TGTGCCAGCAGTTACACGACAGGGGTTGGGAGCGAGCAGTACTTC
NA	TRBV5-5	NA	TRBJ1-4	CASSLVYRGLPNEKLFF	TGTGCCAGCAGCTTGGTATATCGGGGGCTGCCTAATGAAAAACTGTTTTTT
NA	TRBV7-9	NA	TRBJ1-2	CASSTRSSDNYGYTF	TGTGCCAGCAGCACCCGTAGCTCAGATAACTATGGCTACACCTTC
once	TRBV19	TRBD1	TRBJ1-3	CASSMQGVSSGNTIYF	TGTGCCAGTAGTATGCAGGGGGTGAGCTCTGGAAACACCATATATTTT
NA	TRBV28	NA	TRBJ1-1	CASSPGTAMNTEAFF	TGTGCCAGCAGTCCAGGGACCGCGATGAACACTGAAGCTTTCTTT
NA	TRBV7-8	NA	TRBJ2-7	CASSLPGSLSYEQYF	TGTGCCAGCAGCTTACCAGGGTCACTCTCCTACGAGCAGTACTTC
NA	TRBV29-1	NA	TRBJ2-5	CSVELRANQETQYF	TGCAGCGTTGAACTTAGGGCAAACCAAGAGACCCAGTACTTC
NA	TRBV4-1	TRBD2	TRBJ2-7	CASSQSYSGRGYEQYF	TGCGCCAGCAGCCAATCCTATAGCGGGAGAGGCTACGAGCAGTACTTC
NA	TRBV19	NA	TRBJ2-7	CASSTWGSNLYEQYF	TGTGCCAGTAGTACTTGGGGATCAAACCTCTACGAGCAGTACTTC
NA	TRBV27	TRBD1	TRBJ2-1	CASTRDRAGYEQFF	TGTGCCAGCACCCGGGACAGGGCGGGATATGAGCAGTTCTTC
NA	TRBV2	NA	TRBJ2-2	CASRRLVESGELFF	TGTGCCAGCAGGCGACTAGTTGAGTCCGGGGAGCTGTTTTTT
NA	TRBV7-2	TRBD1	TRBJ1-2	CASSARQGAGYGYTF	TGTGCCAGCAGCGCCCGACAGGGTGCAGGCTATGGCTACACCTTC
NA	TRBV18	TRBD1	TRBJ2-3	CASSPMTGIGTDTQYF	TGTGCCAGCTCACCGATGACAGGGATCGGCACAGATACGCAGTATTTT